A single sample is the source of the 32 T cell receptor beta chains below, sequenced in a study of T cell clonality in common variable immunodeficiency. This table comes from immunoSEQ multiplex PCR, and its TCRdb copy is limited to in-frame clones, with some not included. This repertoire holds around 50,000 clones, and none appear only once. Material for sequencing was peripheral blood mononuclear cells. These receptors originate from a person aged 18-69 years in good health.

Turning to this clone: Given a much more abundant clone one base away, this may be a read error. Read sequence stops 3 residues before the CDR3 end, and the germline J gene provides the missing end. In the same sample, other DNA sequences code for this CDR3. V usage is TRBV6-2 or TRBV6-3 and J usage is TRBJ1-6, with D uncertain. Trimming stripped 3 bases from V and 10 bases from J, with 16 bases between. This CDR3 contains 15 residues. The germline V gene encodes CDR1 MNHEY and CDR2 SVGEGT. CDR3 sequence: CASSYPPGSGSPLHF. The part of the CDR3 DNA that was read is TGTGCCAGCAGTTATCCCCCTGGCAGCGGCTCACCC.

This clone appeared many times. Coverage ceases 3 residues before the CDR3 finishes, and the germline J gene fills in the end. Other DNA sequences in this specimen translate into the identical CDR3. The rearrangement uses TRBV14 and TRBJ1-4; TRBD1 is a possible D gene (5 bases). The CDR3 is made up of 15 amino acids. The ends were cut back, 4 bases at V and 5 bases at J, with 14 bases in the middle. CDR1 is SGHDN and CDR2 is FVKESK in the germline V gene. This CDR3 reads CASSPRRQPNEKLFF. The CDR3 DNA, read in part, is TGTGCCAGCAGCCCCCGCCGACAGCCCAATGAAAAA.

A remark on this clone: Sequencing ends 3 residues short of the CDR3 end; the germline J gene provides the rest. The rearrangement uses TRBV7-9 and TRBJ1-2, with 7 bases identical to TRBD1. This CDR3 comprises 14 residues. Per germline, CDR1 SEHNR and CDR2 FQNEAQ (reference sequence). The CDR3 reads CASSFGGQRYDYTF. CDR3 DNA (partial): TGTGCCAGCAGCTTCGGGGGACAGAGATACGAC.

This clone was counted many times. The read falls 3 residues short of the CDR3 end, and the missing part is taken from the germline J gene. V and J are TRBV30 and TRBJ2-5; 10 bases are a match to TRBD2. CDR1 is GTSNPN and CDR2 is SVGIG in the germline V gene (reference sequence). There are 16 residues in the CDR3. Trimming at V came to 2 bases and at J to 4 bases, leaving 10 bases not matched to a gene. CDR3 DNA (partial): TGTGCCTGGAGTTTGAAGCGGGGGGGCTCCCCAGAGACC. It is translated as CAWSLKRGGSPET. In full, the CDR3 reads CAWSLKRGGSPETQYF. The full variable domain, in which reference TRBV30 and TRBJ2-5 provide the parts outside the CDR3, is SQTIHQWPATLVQPVGSPLSLECTVEGTSNPNLYWYRQAAGRGLQLLFYSVGIGQISSEVPQNLSASRPQDRQFILSSKKLLLSDSGFYLCAWSLKRGGSPETQYFGPGTRLLVL.

This clone was counted ten times or more. The read ends 3 residues before the CDR3 terminus; that terminus is restored from the germline J gene. The chain links TRBV12-3 or TRBV12-4 to TRBJ2-1; D gene uncertain. V was trimmed by 6 bases and J by 7 bases, leaving 7 bases between them. This CDR3 is 11 amino acids long. CDR3 bases read: TGTGCCAGCAGCCTCCGTAATGAG. Its translation is CASSLRNE. The entire CDR3 protein reads CASSLRNEQFF.

The sample holds many counts of this clone. The CDR3 end is not reached by the read, which stops 3 residues before it; the germline J gene fills it in. The chain carries TRBV11-2 and TRBJ2-3; the D gene is possibly TRBD2 (6 bases). CDR1 and CDR2 from the germline V gene are SGHAT and FQNNGV. The CDR3 runs 14 residues. V shed 3 bases and J shed 4 bases, with 11 bases lying between them. The CDR3 here is CASSLGTRSDTQYF. Partial CDR3 DNA: TGTGCCAGCAGCTTGGGGACTCGCTCAGATACG.

Ten or more counts support this clone. The read comes to an end 3 residues before the CDR3 does, leaving the germline J gene to fill in the end. Other DNA variants within this sample encode the same CDR3. This rearrangement joins TRBV10-3 to TRBJ2-1; 8 nucleotides line up with TRBD2. CDR1 ENHRY and CDR2 SYGVKD come from the germline V gene. The CDR3 has 16 amino acids. V lost 4 bases, J lost 2 bases, and 7 bases stayed unmatched. CDR3 DNA, as far as it was read: TGTGCCATCAGTGTACGGACCGGGGGGGCCTACAATGAG. This translates into CAISVRTGGAYNE. The complete CDR3 sequence is CAISVRTGGAYNEQFF.

This clone showed up many times. The read ends 3 residues shy of where the CDR3 ends; the end is completed using the germline J gene. V usage is TRBV19 and J usage is TRBJ1-4, with TRBD1 as a possible D gene (5 bases). Trimming took 2 bases from V and 7 from J, leaving 20 bases between them. Germline lookup yields CDR1 LNHDA and CDR2 SQIVND (reference sequence). The CDR3 is 17 residues long. The covered CDR3 bases are TGTGCCAGTAGTATATATATTAGGCCAGGGCAAACTGAAAAA. It yields the protein CASSIYIRPGQTEK. The full-length CDR3 reads as CASSIYIRPGQTEKLFF.

This clone was recorded many times. The read ends 3 residues before the CDR3 terminus; that terminus is restored from the germline J gene. J is TRBJ2-7 and V is TRBV5-1, with 10 bases identical to TRBD1. Trimming took 4 bases from V and 1 from J; bases not matched to a gene: 8. Germline CDR1 is SGHRS and CDR2 is YFSETQ. The length of the CDR3 is 16 residues. CDR3 residues: CASSRGRGQGSYEQYF. Partial CDR3 DNA: TGCGCCAGCAGCCGGGGTAGGGGACAGGGGTCCTACGAG.

This clone has ten or more counts. Sequencing ends 3 residues short of the CDR3 end; the germline J gene provides the rest. This chain links TRBV2 with TRBJ1-4; no firm D call. The CDR3 has 14 amino acids. In germline, CDR1 is SNHLY, CDR2 FYNNEI. Trimming removed 11 bases at V and 3 bases at J, with 16 bases between. The CDR3 sequence: CAATLGLPNEKLFF. The part of the CDR3 DNA that was read is TGTGCCGCTACACTCGGACTTCCTAATGAAAAA. The full variable domain, with the rest looked up from reference TRBV2 and TRBJ1-4, is EPEVTQTPSHQVTQMGQEVILRCVPISNHLYFYWYRQILGQKVEFLVSFYNNEISEKSEIFDDQFSVERPDGSNFTLKIRSTKLEDSAMYFCAATLGLPNEKLFFGSGTQLSVL.

This clone has ten or more counts. The CDR3 end is not reached by the read, which stops 3 residues before it; the germline J gene fills it in. This sequence joins TRBV20-1 and TRBJ1-2; D is perhaps TRBD1 (5 bases). V was pared by 4 bases and J by 7 bases, with 25 bases between. There are 16 residues in the CDR3. Germline assignment: CDR1 DFQATT and CDR2 SNEGSKA (reference sequence). The part of the CDR3 DNA that was read is TGCAGTGCTAACAGACCAAACCTGGGACTAAAGCCTGGC. Its protein is CSANRPNLGLKPG. The CDR3 as a whole reads CSANRPNLGLKPGYTF.

This clone was seen ten or more times. The read ends 3 residues early relative to the CDR3; the germline J gene fills the gap. The V call is TRBV19, the J call TRBJ1-2, with unresolved D. The CDR3 is 15 residues long. Germline CDR1 and CDR2: LNHDA and SQIVND (reference sequence). Incomplete CDR3 DNA: TGTGCCAGTAGTACCAATGGACGGCGGGGAGAGGGC. As protein: CASSTNGRRGEG. The whole CDR3 protein is CASSTNGRRGEGYTF.

This clone has ten or more counts. The read falls 3 residues short of the CDR3 end, and the missing part is taken from the germline J gene. V and J are TRBV30 and TRBJ2-3; 8 positions agree with TRBD2. The germline gives CDR1 GTSNPN, CDR2 SVGIG (reference sequence). Losses at the gene ends were 0 bases for V and 6 bases for J; bases not matched to a gene: 5. CDR3 length: 14 residues. Partial CDR3 DNA: TGTGCCTGGAGTGTATCAGCGGGGGCGGATACG. Translation gives CAWSVSAGADT. The full CDR3 reads CAWSVSAGADTQYF.

Of note for this clone: The read falls 3 residues short of the CDR3 end, and the missing part is taken from the germline J gene. V gene TRBV7-9 combines with J gene TRBJ2-7; D is ambiguous. Germline-derived CDR1 and CDR2 are SEHNR and FQNEAQ (reference sequence). V was trimmed by 7 bases and J by 0 bases, leaving 16 bases between them. CDR3 length equals 15 residues. CDR3 DNA (partial): TGTGCCAGCAACGCGGCGGAACTGGGCTCCTACGAG. The encoded protein is CASNAAELGSYE. The CDR3 reads in full as CASNAAELGSYEQYF.

This clone was seen many times. Read coverage stops 3 residues before the CDR3 terminus; the germline J gene supplies the remainder. The J gene is TRBJ2-7, the V gene TRBV18; D may be TRBD1 (5 bases). Trimming removed 2 bases at V and 6 bases at J, with 17 bases between. The germline V gene encodes CDR1 KGHSH and CDR2 LQKENI. The CDR3 contains 15 residues. The chain's CDR3 is CASSPNSAGLGEQYF. CDR3 DNA, as far as it was read: TGTGCCAGCTCACCAAATTCCGCAGGGTTGGGCGAG.

This clone has a handful of counts. The CDR3 is cut off 3 residues early in the read; its end comes from the germline J gene. V usage is TRBV7-9 and J usage is TRBJ1-4, with D uncertain. This CDR3 region has 13 residues. Germline V gives CDR1 SEHNR, CDR2 FQNEAQ (reference sequence). The CDR3 reads CASSLGANSPLFF. CDR3 bases read: TGTGCCAGCAGCTTAGGAGCTAATTCACCA.

This clone was seen repeatedly, ten times or more. The DNA ends 3 residues before the CDR3 does, and the rest of the CDR3 is filled in from the germline J gene. This chain uses TRBV20-1 with TRBJ2-5, with 7 bases lining up with TRBD1. CDR1 and CDR2 from the germline V gene are DFQATT and SNEGSKA (reference sequence). V was pared by 2 bases and J by 5 bases, with 2 bases of the junction left unmatched. CDR3 length equals 12 residues. The CDR3 sequence is CSARTTGETQYF. CDR3 bases read: TGCAGTGCTAGAACGACAGGGGAGACC.

This clone showed up many times. The read terminates 3 residues before the CDR3 end, so the remaining end is supplied by the germline J gene. This chain connects TRBV5-1 to TRBJ1-1; possibly TRBD1 for D (5 bases). This CDR3 has 15 amino acids. Per germline, CDR1 SGHRS and CDR2 YFSETQ. The V gene lost 0 bases and the J gene lost 3 bases, with 12 bases spanning the gap. The CDR3 reads CASSLVGGSDTEAFF. The sequenced part of the CDR3 DNA is TGCGCCAGCAGCTTGGTCGGGGGTTCGGACACTGAA.

This clone was observed many times. The CDR3 is cut off 3 residues early in the read; its end comes from the germline J gene. The chain combines TRBV20-1 with TRBJ2-5, with 7 bases identical to TRBD2. The CDR3 covers 11 residues. The V and J ends lost 7 bases and 5 bases, in that order; junction bases with no gene match: 4. Per germline, CDR1 DFQATT and CDR2 SNEGSKA (reference sequence). CDR3 region: CSGDYGETQYF. The covered CDR3 bases are TGCAGTGGGGACTATGGGGAGACC.

In this sample, this clone is medium-sized. The CDR3 end is not reached by the read, which stops 3 residues before it; the germline J gene fills it in. The chain combines TRBV2 with TRBJ1-4; no firm D call. This CDR3 has 16 amino acids. V was shortened by 5 bases and J by 4 bases, with 17 bases between the two germline ends. The germline gives CDR1 SNHLY, CDR2 FYNNEI. The CDR3 loop is CASSSELPKINEKLFF. The CDR3 DNA, read in part, is TGTGCCAGCAGTTCAGAATTACCCAAGATTAATGAAAAA.

The table lists this clone with many counts. The read stops 3 residues short of the end of the CDR3; the missing end is completed from the germline J gene. V is TRBV30 and J is TRBJ2-5; D remains ambiguous. The CDR3 spans 12 residues. The ends were cut back, 4 bases at V and 5 bases at J, with 11 bases in the middle. Germline CDR1 and CDR2: GTSNPN and SVGIG (reference sequence). Incomplete CDR3 DNA: TGTGCCTGGATTCGGTCCTGGGAGACC. Amino acid sequence: CAWIRSWET. In full, the CDR3 is CAWIRSWETQYF. Complete variable domain (other parts from reference TRBV30 and TRBJ2-5): SQTIHQWPATLVQPVGSPLSLECTVEGTSNPNLYWYRQAAGRGLQLLFYSVGIGQISSEVPQNLSASRPQDRQFILSSKKLLLSDSGFYLCAWIRSWETQYFGPGTRLLVL.

This clone was seen at least ten times. The CDR3 end lies 3 residues beyond the end of the read and is filled in from the germline J gene. This chain links TRBV5-1 with TRBJ2-3, with TRBD2 matching 10 bases. The CDR3 length is 17 residues. V shed 3 bases and J 6 bases; nucleotides not matched to a gene: 13. Germline lookup yields CDR1 SGHRS and CDR2 YFSETQ. The DNA read from the CDR3 is TGCGCCAGCAGCTGGGCCCTAGCGGGGGAAAGCTTTGATACG. Residues: CASSWALAGESFDT. The full-length CDR3 reads as CASSWALAGESFDTQYF.

In its sample, this clone was seen many times. Read data end 3 residues before the CDR3 end; the end is taken from the germline J gene. This chain uses TRBV20-1 with TRBJ2-3; tentative D call: TRBD1 (6 bases). V lost 5 bases, J lost 3 bases, and 12 bases lay in between. This CDR3 is 13 amino acids long. Germline V CDR1 and CDR2: DFQATT, SNEGSKA (reference sequence). This CDR3 is CSAARGGTDTQYF. Partial CDR3 DNA: TGCAGTGCTGCGCGAGGGGGAACAGATACG.

This clone came up many times. The read terminates 3 residues before the CDR3 end, so the remaining end is supplied by the germline J gene. The chain uses TRBV2 and TRBJ2-4; D uncertain. V lost 2 bases and J 0 bases, leaving 8 bases between the germline ends. This CDR3 region has 15 residues. Germline CDR1 reads SNHLY; CDR2 reads FYNNEI. The part of the CDR3 DNA that was read is TGTGCCAGCAGTGAAATGGCCCTAGCCAAAAACATT. Translation: CASSEMALAKNI. The entire CDR3 reads CASSEMALAKNIQYF.

This clone was observed many times. The observed sequence ends 3 residues before the CDR3 terminus, with the missing tail filled in from the germline J gene. This chain links TRBV19 with TRBJ1-2; 10 nucleotides match TRBD1. The CDR3 is made up of 14 amino acids. Unmatched junction bases numbered 5, after V lost 6 bases and J lost 4 bases. Germline V gene lookup returns CDR1 LNHDA and CDR2 SQIVND (reference sequence). CDR3 bases read: TGTGCCAGTAGGCCCGGGACAGGGGTCTATGGC. Translating it yields CASRPGTGVYG. The full-length CDR3 reads as CASRPGTGVYGYTF.

This clone appeared a few times. The CDR3 end lies 3 residues beyond the end of the read and is filled in from the germline J gene. V usage is TRBV5-4 and J usage is TRBJ2-7; possibly TRBD1 for D (8 bases). Trimming stripped 3 bases from V and 5 bases from J, with 15 bases between. CDR1 SGHNT and CDR2 YYREEE come from the germline V gene (reference sequence). There are 14 residues in the CDR3. CDR3 loop: CASSSRTGRDEQYF. CDR3 DNA, as far as it was read: TGTGCCAGCAGCTCACGGACAGGGAGGGACGAG.

This clone has ten or more counts. The observed sequence ends 3 residues before the CDR3 terminus, with the missing tail filled in from the germline J gene. V is TRBV28 and J is TRBJ2-7, with 11 positions matching TRBD2. The CDR3 is made up of 15 amino acids. J lost 3 bases, V lost 5 bases, and 6 bases had no gene match. Looked up from germline, CDR1 is MDHEN and CDR2 is SYDVKM. CDR3 residues: CASSGTSGSYYEQYF. The part of the CDR3 DNA that was read is TGTGCCAGCAGTGGGACTAGCGGCAGTTACTACGAG.

As for this clone: The CDR3 is cut off 3 residues early in the read; its end comes from the germline J gene. This chain joins TRBV30 and TRBJ1-2; the D gene is possibly TRBD1 (6 bases). Per the germline V gene, CDR1 is GTSNPN and CDR2 is SVGIG (reference sequence). CDR3 size: 12 residues. CDR3 DNA (partial): TGTGCCTGGGGGGGCAGCACAGATACC. It translates to CAWGGSTDT. The CDR3 in its entirety is CAWGGSTDTYTF.

This clone was detected many times. Read coverage stops 3 residues before the CDR3 terminus; the germline J gene supplies the remainder. This chain links TRBV6-2 or TRBV6-3 with TRBJ1-4; 9 nucleotides align to TRBD1. CDR1 is MNHEY and CDR2 is SVGEGT in the germline V gene. V shed 6 bases, J shed 8 bases, and the junction held 10 bases outside the gene matches. CDR3 length: 15 amino acids. CDR3 DNA, as far as it was read: TGTGCCAGCAGGGGACAGGGTCTGGGTCGGGAAAAA. Translation: CASRGQGLGREK. The entire CDR3 protein is CASRGQGLGREKLFF.

There are a few counts of this clone. Read coverage stops 3 residues before the CDR3 terminus; the germline J gene supplies the remainder. This chain joins TRBV6-1 and TRBJ1-3; D uncertain. Germline values: CDR1 MNHNS, CDR2 SASEGT. The CDR3 is made up of 14 amino acids. Trimming cost V 1 base and J 4 bases, with 8 bases left between them. CDR3 in amino acids: CASSEDGRGNTIYF. The sequenced CDR3 bases are TGTGCCAGCAGTGAAGATGGCCGCGGAAACACC.

This clone was found many times. The read ends 3 residues shy of where the CDR3 ends; the end is completed using the germline J gene. The J gene is TRBJ2-7, the V gene TRBV6-2 or TRBV6-3; 7 bases agree with TRBD1. The CDR3 has 14 amino acids. Germline lookup yields CDR1 MNHEY and CDR2 SVGEGT. V lost 7 bases to trimming and J lost 4 bases; unmatched junction nucleotides: 10. CDR3 loop: CASTAGTDYYEQYF. The CDR3 DNA, read in part, is TGTGCCAGCACCGCCGGGACAGACTATTACGAG.

The sample holds many counts of this clone. The read halts 3 residues ahead of the CDR3 end, with the missing end drawn from the germline J gene. The chain couples TRBV20-1 to TRBJ1-1, with D unresolved. This CDR3 has 13 residues. Germline loops: CDR1 DFQATT, CDR2 SNEGSKA (reference sequence). The sequenced CDR3 bases are TGCAGTGCATCGGACTCCCGCGGTGATAAA. This gives the protein CSASDSRGDK. The entire CDR3 reads CSASDSRGDKAFF.